The next 10 T cell receptor beta chains were all read from a single sample in a study of blood T cells in healthy people across ages. Then a second PCR, running roughly 7 to 11 cycles, was carried out with a sample-barcoded 5' primer and a J-beta primer mix. In TCRdb, the 5' RACE reads were re-called with MiXCR into one record per CDR3 protein. The sample holds 1,500,000 or so distinct CDR3 sequences, 35% to 45% seen once. The source material was blood. These receptors all stem from a woman between 18 and 30 years old in good health.

This clonotype was counted a few times. This rearrangement joins TRBV2 to TRBJ2-3; D perhaps matches TRBD1 (5 bases). Germline CDR1 SNHLY, CDR2 FYNNEI. This CDR3 spans 12 amino acids. V lost 0 bases to trimming and J lost 8 bases, with 6 bases between them. CDR3 sequence reads: CASSEARGTQYF. The DNA for the CDR3 is TGTGCCAGCAGTGAAGCTAGGGGTACGCAGTATTTT.

The genes are TRBV5-1 and TRBJ1-1; the D gene is possibly TRBD1 (5 bases). The CDR3 loop spans 17 amino acids. Trimming stripped 0 bases from V and 0 bases from J, with 15 bases between. Germline V gene data show CDR1 as SGHRS and CDR2 as YFSETQ. In DNA, the CDR3 is TGCGCCAGCAGCTTGGACAGGTTCCACACCTTGAACACTGAAGCTTTCTTT. It specifies CASSLDRFHTLNTEAFF.

This rearrangement joins TRBV6-6 to TRBJ2-2, with D maybe TRBD1 (6 bases). CDR3 size: 15 residues. Trimming left V 6 bases short and J 1 base short, with 12 bases between. Germline V gene sequence: CDR1 MNHNY, CDR2 SVGAGI (reference sequence). CDR3 DNA: TGTGCCAGCAGAACGACAGGTTTGAACACCGGGGAGCTGTTTTTT. It encodes CASRTTGLNTGELFF.

This chain links TRBV21-1 with TRBJ1-1; no check of the table's D call, TRBD1, against the DNA was made. TRBV21-1 is reported as a pseudogene. The CDR3 length is 13 residues. This chain's CDR3 is CASRVRLGTEAFF. CDR3 sequence (DNA): TGTGCCAGCCGCGTAAGACTGGGGACTGAAGCTTTCTTT.

This chain uses TRBV29-1 with TRBJ2-7; D not certain. The tail of the sequence fits TRBJ2-5 better, so the J call may be wrong. Germline assignment: CDR1 SQVTM and CDR2 ANQGSEA. The CDR3 runs to 12 residues. The CDR3 nucleotides read TGCAGCGTTGGGGCCAGACGGGAGACCCAGTACTTC. Translated: CSVGARRETQYF.

The chain recombines TRBV2 with TRBJ2-5, with D tentatively TRBD2 (6 bases). V was pared by 10 bases and J by 11 bases, with 26 bases between. Germline CDR1 reads SNHLY; CDR2 reads FYNNEI. The CDR3 contains 14 residues. CDR3 sequence reads: CAMKGLPLDNEQYF. In DNA form, the CDR3 reads TGTGCCATGAAGGGACTCCCTCTAGACAATGAGCAGTACTTC.

Only one count was recorded for this clonotype. Mismatch with germline at one junction end may stem from a read error. This rearrangement joins TRBV20-1 to TRBJ2-1; 10 nucleotides match TRBD2. In germline, CDR1 is DFQATT, CDR2 SNEGSKA (reference sequence). The CDR3 length is 15 residues. CDR3 amino acids: CSARDPLAGVLERFF. The CDR3 DNA sequence: TGCAGTGCTAGAGACCCCCTAGCGGGAGTCCTTGAGCGGTTCTTC.

This clonotype was seen a few times. This rearrangement joins TRBV12-3 or TRBV12-4 to TRBJ2-3; D gene ambiguous. V was trimmed by 7 bases and J by 6 bases, leaving 5 bases between them. The CDR3 sequence is 10 residues long. The CDR3 nucleotides read TGTGCCAGCATGGGGGATACGCAGTATTTT. The encoded protein is CASMGDTQYF.

The chain carries TRBV5-1 and TRBJ2-7; tentative D call: TRBD1 (6 bases). This CDR3 is built from 14 residues. Germline CDR1 reads SGHRS; CDR2 reads YFSETQ. Between the trimmed V and J ends, which lost 7 bases and 4 bases, there was a span of 18 bases. The CDR3 DNA sequence: TGCGCCAGCCGCCCAACAATGGACAGATACGAGCAGTACTTC. This sequence encodes CASRPTMDRYEQYF.

The chain combines TRBV7-2 with TRBJ2-7, with a weak D call TRBD1 (6 bases). V was cut by 1 base and J by 2 bases, with 15 bases left in between. The CDR3 has 16 amino acids. Per germline, CDR1 SGHTA and CDR2 FQGNSA. CDR3 protein: CASSLGVGTGTYEQYF. In nucleotides, the CDR3 is TGTGCCAGCAGCTTAGGGGTAGGAACAGGGACCTACGAGCAGTACTTC.